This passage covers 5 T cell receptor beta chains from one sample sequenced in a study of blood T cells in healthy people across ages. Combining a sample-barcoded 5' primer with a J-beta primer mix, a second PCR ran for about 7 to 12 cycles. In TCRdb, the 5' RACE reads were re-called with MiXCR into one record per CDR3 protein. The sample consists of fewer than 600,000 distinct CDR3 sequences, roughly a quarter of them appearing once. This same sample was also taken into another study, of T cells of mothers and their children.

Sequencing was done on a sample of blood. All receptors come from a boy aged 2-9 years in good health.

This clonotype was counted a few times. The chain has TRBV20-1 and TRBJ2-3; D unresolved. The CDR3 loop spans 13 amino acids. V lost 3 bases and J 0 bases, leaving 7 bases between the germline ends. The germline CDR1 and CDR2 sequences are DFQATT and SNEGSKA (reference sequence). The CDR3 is CSARQESTDTQYF. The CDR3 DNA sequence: TGCAGTGCTAGGCAGGAAAGCACAGATACGCAGTATTTT.

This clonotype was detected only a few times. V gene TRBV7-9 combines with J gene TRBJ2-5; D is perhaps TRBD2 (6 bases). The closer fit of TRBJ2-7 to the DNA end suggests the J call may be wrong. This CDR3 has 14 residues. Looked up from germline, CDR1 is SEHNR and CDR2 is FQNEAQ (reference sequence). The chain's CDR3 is CASDKGGATYEQYF. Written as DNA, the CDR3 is TGTGCCAGCGACAAAGGCGGGGCGACCTACGAGCAGTACTTC.

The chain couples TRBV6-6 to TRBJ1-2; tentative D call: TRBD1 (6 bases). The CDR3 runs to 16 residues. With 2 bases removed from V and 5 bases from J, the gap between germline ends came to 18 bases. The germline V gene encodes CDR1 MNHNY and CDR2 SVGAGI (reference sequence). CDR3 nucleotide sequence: TGTGCCAGCAGTTACGGTGTCGGGCAGGGGAGTTATGGCTACACCTTC. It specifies CASSYGVGQGSYGYTF.

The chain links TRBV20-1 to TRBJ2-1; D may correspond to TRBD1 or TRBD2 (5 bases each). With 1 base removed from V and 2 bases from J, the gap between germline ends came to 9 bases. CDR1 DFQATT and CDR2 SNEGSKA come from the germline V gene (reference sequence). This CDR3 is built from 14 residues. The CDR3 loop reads CSARGVGAYNEQFF. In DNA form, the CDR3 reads TGCAGTGCTAGAGGCGTGGGGGCCTACAATGAGCAGTTCTTC.

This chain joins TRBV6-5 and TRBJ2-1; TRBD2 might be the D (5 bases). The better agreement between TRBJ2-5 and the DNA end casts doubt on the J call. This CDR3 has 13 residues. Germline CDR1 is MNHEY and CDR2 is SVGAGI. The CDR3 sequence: CASSPDWRETQYF. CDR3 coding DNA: TGTGCCAGCAGTCCGGACTGGCGGGAGACCCAGTACTTC.